The next 10 T cell receptor beta chains were all read from a single sample in a study of blood T cell repertoires in COVID-19. Produced via immunoSEQ multiplex PCR; TCRdb's table is partial and in-frame only. This table holds about 270,000 clones, 90% found once. The sequencing sample was made of PBMCs or T cells enriched from blood (not recorded which). The receptors shown here come from a woman in her thirties with acute COVID-19.

Only one count was recorded for this clone. The chain links TRBV4-1 to TRBJ1-1, with D maybe TRBD1 (5 bases). The V gene's germline CDR1 is MGHRA and CDR2 YSYEKL. The CDR3 loop spans 15 amino acids. V lost 4 bases, J lost 4 bases, and 16 bases lay in between. CDR3 sequence: CASSLRAGGGTEAFF. The CDR3 region has the DNA TGCGCCAGCAGCCTCCGGGCTGGCGGGGGCACTGAAGCTTTCTTT.

The chain couples TRBV19 to TRBJ1-5; perhaps TRBD1 as D (5 bases). The CDR3 totals 12 residues. In germline, CDR1 is LNHDA, CDR2 SQIVND (reference sequence). The CDR3 region has the DNA TGTGTCACCGGCACAGGAAATCAGCCCCAGCATTTT. This translates into CVTGTGNQPQHF.

The chain is built from TRBV19 and TRBJ2-2; a weak D match, TRBD1 (6 bases). Trimming cost V 6 bases and J 6 bases, with 17 bases left between them. Germline V lookup: CDR1 LNHDA, CDR2 SQIVND (reference sequence). The CDR3 has 15 residues. For the CDR3, the DNA is TGTGCCAGTAGAAGTAGCGTGGGGGCGGCCGGGGAGCTGTTTTTT. Encoded protein: CASRSSVGAAGELFF.

This clone has just one count. The chain couples TRBV18 to TRBJ2-7; TRBD2 aligns across 10 bases. CDR3 size: 17 residues. Germline V gene lookup returns CDR1 KGHSH and CDR2 LQKENI. With 0 bases clipped from V and 5 bases from J, the junction kept 10 bases outside the gene matches. CDR3 DNA: TGTGCCAGCTCACCACCGGTGATACCTAGCGGGAGCAACGAGCAGTACTTC. The encoded protein is CASSPPVIPSGSNEQYF.

The rearrangement joins TRBV14 to TRBJ2-3, with D possibly matching TRBD2 (6 bases). V was shortened by 7 bases and J by 6 bases, with 14 bases between the two germline ends. CDR3 length: 13 amino acids. Germline CDR1 and CDR2: SGHDN and FVKESK. The CDR3 nucleotides are TGTGCCAGCACCTCGGGGGTTGGGGATACGCAGTATTTT. Protein sequence: CASTSGVGDTQYF.

V usage is TRBV9 and J usage is TRBJ2-7; possible D gene TRBD1, 6 bases. Per the germline V gene, CDR1 is SGDLS and CDR2 is YYNGEE. V dropped 2 bases and J dropped 6 bases, with 12 bases sitting between them. The CDR3 runs to 13 residues. The CDR3 loop reads CASSVGAGAEQYF. CDR3 nucleotides: TGTGCCAGCAGCGTCGGAGCAGGGGCCGAGCAGTACTTC.

This rearrangement joins TRBV28 to TRBJ1-1; D call uncertain. Germline CDR1 reads MDHEN; CDR2 reads SYDVKM. The V and J ends lost 5 bases and 3 bases respectively, with 13 bases between them. The CDR3 contains 14 residues. CDR3: CASSASWPYTEAFF. CDR3 nucleotides: TGTGCCAGCAGTGCCTCTTGGCCATACACTGAAGCTTTCTTT. The entire variable domain, with the rest obtained from reference TRBV28 and TRBJ1-1, is as follows: DVKVTQSSRYLVKRTGEKVFLECVQDMDHENMFWYRQDPGLGLRLIYFSYDVKMKEKGDIPEGYSVSREKKERFSLILESASTNQTSMYLCASSASWPYTEAFFGQGTRLTVV.

This chain connects TRBV9 to TRBJ2-1; D possibly corresponds to TRBD2 (6 bases). CDR3 length: 15 residues. Germline V CDR1 and CDR2: SGDLS, YYNGEE. V was shortened by 0 bases and J by 1 base, with 8 bases between the two germline ends. As DNA, the CDR3 is TGTGCCAGCAGCGTAGGACTAGGGTCCTACAATGAGCAGTTCTTC. As protein: CASSVGLGSYNEQFF.

This clone occurred once. The DNA for the CDR3 is TGCAGTGCCCGTGAAGGGGGAAAACTGTTTTTT. This translates into CSAREGGKLFF. The J gene is TRBJ1-4, the V gene TRBV20-1; D might be TRBD1 (6 bases). Between the trimmed V and J ends, which lost 6 bases and 10 bases, there was a span of 12 bases. CDR3 length: 11 residues. Germline loops: CDR1 DFQATT, CDR2 SNEGSKA (reference sequence).

The genes are TRBV28 and TRBJ2-1; TRBD2 aligns across 9 bases. CDR3 length: 14 amino acids. J lost 11 bases, V lost 6 bases, and 11 bases had no gene match. CDR1 is MDHEN and CDR2 is SYDVKM in the germline V gene. CDR3 coding DNA: TGTGCCAGCAGGATGACTAGCGGTTCCCCTAAGCAGTTCTTC. This sequence encodes CASRMTSGSPKQFF.